Following are 32 T cell receptor beta chains from one sample sequenced in a study of blood T cell repertoires in COVID-19. The data were produced by immunoSEQ multiplex PCR, yet TCRdb's version contains in-frame clones alone and is incomplete. The sample includes roughly 150,000 clones, roughly four fifths of them seen just once. The sample comprised peripheral blood. The receptors come from a human donor in a cohort sampled during active COVID-19.

There are a few counts of this clone. V usage is TRBV18 and J usage is TRBJ1-1; D may be TRBD1 (5 bases). The CDR3 has 15 residues. Germline lookup yields CDR1 KGHSH and CDR2 LQKENI. The germline V and J ends were trimmed by 0 bases and 5 bases, with 13 bases remaining between them. CDR3 residues: CASSPPAGGRTEAFF. CDR3 nucleotides: TGTGCCAGCTCACCACCCGCCGGGGGGAGGACTGAAGCTTTCTTT.

Only a few counts were recorded for this clone. The rearrangement joins TRBV28 to TRBJ1-2, with D perhaps matching TRBD1 (5 bases). Trimming took 3 bases from V and 5 from J, leaving 10 bases between them. The germline gives CDR1 MDHEN, CDR2 SYDVKM. The CDR3 has 13 amino acids. Written as DNA, the CDR3 is TGTGCCAGCAGTTTGACAGCTAGATATGGCTACACCTTC. Its protein is CASSLTARYGYTF.

The V and J genes are TRBV2 and TRBJ2-5; 7 nucleotides line up with TRBD2. From germline, CDR1 is SNHLY and CDR2 FYNNEI. The trim removed 3 bases at V and 5 bases at J, leaving 9 bases unmatched. This CDR3 contains 15 residues. Here the CDR3 DNA reads TGTGCCAGCAGTGATCGTGGCGGGAGTGCCGAGACCCAGTACTTC. It translates to CASSDRGGSAETQYF.

The V gene is TRBV25-1, the J gene TRBJ2-7; maybe TRBD1 (5 bases). The CDR3 runs 13 residues. From germline, CDR1 is MGHDK and CDR2 SYGVNS. The germline V and J ends were trimmed by 3 bases and 3 bases, with 9 bases remaining between them. The CDR3 nucleotides are TGTGCCAGCAGTGACAGGGATTTCTACGAGCAGTACTTC. As protein: CASSDRDFYEQYF.

The count of this clone is one. The chain couples TRBV4-3 to TRBJ2-3; 12 bases align to TRBD2. V shed 4 bases, J shed 2 bases, and the junction held 4 bases outside the gene matches. There are 16 residues in the CDR3. Germline CDR1 and CDR2: LGHNA and YSLEER. This chain's CDR3 is CASSRLAGVSTDTQYF. For the CDR3, the DNA is TGCGCCAGCAGCCGACTAGCGGGAGTGTCCACAGATACGCAGTATTTT.

The chain recombines TRBV23-1 with TRBJ1-1; 8 nucleotides align to TRBD1. TRBV23-1 is an ORF, and what it does is uncertain. V shed 1 base and J 3 bases; nucleotides not matched to a gene: 13. The CDR3 contains 18 residues. The CDR3 reads CASSQWATGEGGDTEAFF. The DNA of the CDR3 is TGCGCCAGCAGTCAATGGGCGACAGGGGAAGGAGGGGACACTGAAGCTTTCTTT.

J is TRBJ2-1 and V is TRBV5-1, with D tentatively TRBD1 (6 bases). In germline, CDR1 is SGHRS, CDR2 YFSETQ. The CDR3 has 15 residues. The ends were cut back, 4 bases at V and 6 bases at J, with 17 bases in the middle. The CDR3 sequence is CASSPYMGASNEQFF. The CDR3 nucleotides are TGCGCCAGCAGCCCCTATATGGGGGCCAGCAATGAGCAGTTCTTC. The variable domain in full, with the rest retrieved from reference TRBV5-1 and TRBJ2-1, is KAGVTQTPRYLIKTRGQQVTLSCSPISGHRSVSWYQQTPGQGLQFLFEYFSETQRNKGNFPGRFSGRQFSNSRSEMNVSTLELGDSALYLCASSPYMGASNEQFFGPGTRLTVL.

V and J are TRBV27 and TRBJ2-7; 7 bases match TRBD1. The CDR3 extends over 11 amino acids. V trimming: 6 bases; J trimming: 7 bases; junction bases outside the gene matches: 3. Germline CDR1 MNHEY, CDR2 SMNVEV (reference sequence). This chain's CDR3 is CASRTGVEQYF. DNA for the CDR3: TGTGCCAGCAGAACAGGGGTTGAGCAGTACTTC.

The J gene is TRBJ1-4, the V gene TRBV7-2; 8 nucleotides align to TRBD1. V was pared by 6 bases and J by 11 bases, with 11 bases of the junction left unmatched. This CDR3 contains 14 residues. Germline assignment: CDR1 SGHTA and CDR2 FQGNSA. CDR3 DNA sequence: TGTGCCAGCAGTTTCCCAGGGGGCTCGGCCAAACTGTTTTTT. It is translated as CASSFPGGSAKLFF.

The CDR3 sequence is CALQTGNTEAFF. CDR3 in DNA: TGTGCCCTACAAACAGGGAACACTGAAGCTTTCTTT. V is TRBV12-3 or TRBV12-4 and J is TRBJ1-1; the D gene is possibly TRBD1 (5 bases). This CDR3 is built from 12 residues. V was cut by 11 bases and J by 1 base, with 11 bases left in between.

V usage is TRBV18 and J usage is TRBJ2-5, with 10 bases fitting TRBD2. V lost 0 bases to trimming and J lost 5 bases; unmatched junction nucleotides: 6. CDR3 length: 16 residues. Germline assignment: CDR1 KGHSH and CDR2 LQKENI. CDR3 in amino acids: CASSPPGLASGETQYF. The CDR3 DNA sequence: TGTGCCAGCTCACCACCGGGACTAGCGTCCGGGGAGACCCAGTACTTC.

The gene calls are TRBV7-2 and TRBJ2-3, with 7 bases identical to TRBD2. V shed 1 base, J shed 2 bases, and the junction held 3 bases outside the gene matches. Looked up from germline, CDR1 is SGHTA and CDR2 is FQGNSA. The CDR3 spans 15 residues. The CDR3 coding sequence is TGTGCCAGCAGCTTAGGACTAGCCTACACAGATACGCAGTATTTT. This sequence encodes CASSLGLAYTDTQYF.

The rearrangement joins TRBV24-1 to TRBJ1-5; 10 bases agree with TRBD1. The germline CDR1 and CDR2 sequences are KGHDR and SFDVKD. The V gene end was trimmed by 4 bases and the J gene end by 5 bases; junction bases not matched to a gene: 16. The length of the CDR3 is 19 residues. The DNA of the CDR3 is TGTGCCACCAGTGAATCCGGGACAGGGGCGACCGCGGACCATCAGCCCCAGCATTTT. Translated, it gives CATSESGTGATADHQPQHF.

The rearrangement links TRBV5-4 to TRBJ1-1; 9 nucleotides agree with TRBD1. Germline lookup yields CDR1 SGHNT and CDR2 YYREEE (reference sequence). The CDR3 is made up of 15 amino acids. The ends lost 4 bases at V and 1 base at J; junction bases unmatched: 5. CDR3 residues: CASSRGGQGNTEAFF. The CDR3 nucleotides read TGTGCCAGCAGCAGAGGGGGACAGGGGAACACTGAAGCTTTCTTT.

V gene TRBV6-5 combines with J gene TRBJ2-7; D is possibly TRBD1 (6 bases). V was shortened by 2 bases and J by 6 bases, with 17 bases between the two germline ends. Germline CDR1 reads MNHEY; CDR2 reads SVGAGI. The CDR3 loop spans 15 amino acids. The CDR3 loop is CASSYTGTTRGEQYF. CDR3 bases: TGTGCCAGCAGTTACACCGGGACAACCAGAGGCGAGCAGTACTTC.

V is TRBV4-3 and J is TRBJ2-1; 9 nucleotides line up with TRBD1. The trim removed 5 bases at V and 8 bases at J, leaving 4 bases unmatched. In germline, CDR1 is LGHNA, CDR2 YSLEER. The CDR3 has 13 amino acids. The CDR3 sequence is CASSVDRGDEQFF. The CDR3 DNA reads as TGCGCCAGCAGCGTGGACAGGGGAGATGAGCAGTTCTTC.

The chain carries TRBV5-1 and TRBJ2-7, with 11 bases matching TRBD1. The CDR3 totals 14 residues. The V segment lost 0 bases and the J segment 5 bases; nucleotides outside the gene matches: 1. Germline loops: CDR1 SGHRS, CDR2 YFSETQ. The CDR3 reads CASSLGDRGNEQYF. The CDR3, as DNA: TGCGCCAGCAGCTTGGGGGACAGGGGGAACGAGCAGTACTTC.

The rearrangement uses TRBV5-4 and TRBJ2-7; 7 bases fit TRBD1. The CDR3 length is 15 residues. Unmatched junction bases numbered 7, after V lost 4 bases and J lost 0 bases. Germline CDR1 reads SGHNT; CDR2 reads YYREEE (reference sequence). The CDR3 DNA reads as TGTGCCAGCAGCCCGGGACAGTACAGCTCCTACGAGCAGTACTTC. Its translation: CASSPGQYSSYEQYF.

The genes are TRBV6-5 and TRBJ2-7; no definite D call. CDR1 and CDR2 (germline): MNHEY, SVGAGI. The CDR3 has 11 residues. V was pared by 6 bases and J by 3 bases, with 6 bases between. The CDR3 here is CASSTHYEQYF. DNA of the CDR3: TGTGCCAGCAGCACACACTACGAGCAGTACTTC.

The chain uses TRBV24-1 and TRBJ2-2, with 9 bases aligning to TRBD1. Per the germline V gene, CDR1 is KGHDR and CDR2 is SFDVKD. The CDR3 is 18 residues long. The ends lost 4 bases at V and 4 bases at J; junction bases unmatched: 12. CDR3 sequence reads: CATSDLDAQGALTGELFF. CDR3 coding DNA: TGTGCCACCAGTGACCTTGACGCACAGGGGGCGCTCACCGGGGAGCTGTTTTTT.

This chain links TRBV7-2 with TRBJ2-7; a possible D gene is TRBD2 (6 bases). This CDR3 region has 16 residues. The V end was cut by 2 bases, the J end by 2 bases, with 16 bases between. Germline CDR1 reads SGHTA; CDR2 reads FQGNSA. The CDR3 protein is CASSLMSRTMAYEQYF. CDR3 bases: TGTGCCAGCAGCTTAATGTCTCGGACTATGGCCTACGAGCAGTACTTC. Filled out from reference TRBV7-2 and TRBJ2-7, the complete variable domain reads GAGVSQSPSNKVTEKGKDVELRCDPISGHTALYWYRQSLGQGLEFLIYFQGNSAPDKSGLPSDRFSAERTGGSVSTLTIQRTQQEDSAVYLCASSLMSRTMAYEQYFGPGTRLTVT.

This rearrangement joins TRBV27 to TRBJ1-1; 12 bases fit TRBD1. This CDR3 region has 17 residues. From germline, CDR1 is MNHEY and CDR2 SMNVEV (reference sequence). Trimming took 3 bases from V and 3 from J; bases not matched to a gene: 8. The CDR3 DNA follows: TGTGCCAGCAGTTTCTGGGGGACAGGGGGCTCGCACACTGAAGCTTTCTTT. It encodes CASSFWGTGGSHTEAFF.

J is TRBJ2-7 and V is TRBV28; D gene ambiguous. Germline CDR1 reads MDHEN; CDR2 reads SYDVKM. V gave up 2 bases and J gave up 1 base, with 18 bases separating them. This CDR3 spans 17 amino acids. For the CDR3, the DNA is TGTGCCAGCAGTTTAACGGCGGCCGCCGCTAGGTCCTACGAGCAGTACTTC. Translating gives CASSLTAAAARSYEQYF.

The chain combines TRBV29-1 with TRBJ2-5; perhaps TRBD2 as D (7 bases). Germline CDR1 SQVTM, CDR2 ANQGSEA. This CDR3 has 14 amino acids. Trimming pared 6 bases from V and 1 base from J, leaving 15 bases between. The CDR3 protein is CSVEGGAFQETQYF. The CDR3 DNA is TGCAGCGTGGAGGGGGGGGCCTTCCAAGAGACCCAGTACTTC.

The V call is TRBV5-6, the J call TRBJ2-3; perhaps TRBD2 as D (6 bases). The V end was cut by 0 bases, the J end by 6 bases, with 11 bases between. Germline V lookup: CDR1 SGHDT, CDR2 YYEEEE. The CDR3 length is 14 residues. The CDR3 sequence is CASSLVFGTDTQYF. The CDR3 nucleotides read TGTGCCAGCAGCTTGGTGTTCGGGACTGATACGCAGTATTTT.

This chain joins TRBV7-8 and TRBJ1-2, with D uncertain. Between the trimmed V and J ends, which lost 1 base and 3 bases, there was a span of 12 bases. The V gene's germline CDR1 is SGHVS and CDR2 FQNEAQ. The CDR3 consists of 15 residues. CDR3 DNA: TGTGCCAGCAGCTTAGGAGGCTTGGGTTACTATGGCTACACCTTC. Its translation: CASSLGGLGYYGYTF.

V and J are TRBV5-4 and TRBJ1-3, with D unresolved. Trimming took off 0 bases at V and 0 bases at J, with 7 bases between the two ends. The CDR3 spans 15 residues. Germline lookup yields CDR1 SGHNT and CDR2 YYREEE (reference sequence). The CDR3 reads CASSLDLSSGNTIYF. For the CDR3, the DNA is TGTGCCAGCAGCTTGGACCTGAGCTCTGGAAACACCATATATTTT. The variable domain in full, with the rest retrieved from reference TRBV5-4 and TRBJ1-3, is ETGVTQSPTHLIKTRGQQVTLRCSSQSGHNTVSWYQQALGQGPQFIFQYYREEENGRGNFPPRFSGLQFPNYSSELNVNALELDDSALYLCASSLDLSSGNTIYFGEGSWLTVV.

The chain uses TRBV2 and TRBJ2-5, with D tentatively TRBD1 (5 bases). CDR1 is SNHLY, CDR2 FYNNEI, per germline. V was trimmed by 6 bases and J by 1 base, leaving 15 bases between them. CDR3 size: 15 residues. The CDR3: CASSRSTGSQETQYF. CDR3 nucleotides: TGTGCCAGCAGCCGTAGTACAGGAAGCCAAGAGACCCAGTACTTC.

A single count supports this clone. This chain uses TRBV2 with TRBJ2-2; D may be TRBD2 (7 bases). Germline values: CDR1 SNHLY, CDR2 FYNNEI. V dropped 7 bases and J dropped 4 bases, with 13 bases sitting between them. There are 14 residues in the CDR3. CDR3: CASKGGPATGELFF. The CDR3 nucleotides read TGTGCCAGCAAGGGGGGGCCCGCCACCGGGGAGCTGTTTTTT.

As concerns this clone: The sample holds other DNA sequences that translate to the same CDR3. This sequence joins TRBV6-5 and TRBJ1-6, with 8 bases aligning to TRBD1. J lost 7 bases, V lost 6 bases, and 5 bases had no gene match. Germline V gene sequence: CDR1 MNHEY, CDR2 SVGAGI. The CDR3 spans 14 residues. The CDR3 sequence is CASRTTGENSPLHF. CDR3 sequence (DNA): TGTGCCAGCAGGACGACAGGGGAGAATTCACCCCTCCACTTT.

This clone turned up a few times. The J gene is TRBJ2-1, the V gene TRBV5-5; D might be TRBD2 (6 bases). Trimming took off 4 bases at V and 8 bases at J, with 25 bases between the two ends. The CDR3 contains 17 residues. Germline assignment: CDR1 SGHKS and CDR2 YYEKEE (reference sequence). CDR3 sequence (DNA): TGTGCCAGCAGCCGGGGTAGGGCACTTCTAGCGAGGGATGAGCAGTTCTTC. It encodes CASSRGRALLARDEQFF.

The chain combines TRBV29-1 with TRBJ2-6, with 7 bases lining up with TRBD1. After removal of 4 bases from V and 3 bases from J, the junction contained 9 bases not matched to a gene. This CDR3 has 16 residues. Germline values: CDR1 SQVTM, CDR2 ANQGSEA. The CDR3 DNA follows: TGCAGCGTTGGGCCAGGGGGAACTGGTGGGGCCAACGTCCTGACTTTC. As protein: CSVGPGGTGGANVLTF.